Listed below are T cell receptor beta chains from one sample, sequenced in a study of blood T cell repertoires in COVID-19. Clones were read by immunoSEQ multiplex PCR, and TCRdb kept only the in-frame ones, dropping some. The sample holds roughly 250,000 clones; 70% to 90% are singletons and the top ten take 2.1%. Input material: peripheral blood. The receptors were gathered from a woman aged 40-49 years who had recovered from COVID-19. Each CDR3 is given with its conserved first and last residue. Each record gives: D gene, V gene, J gene, clone size, CDR3 DNA, CDR3 protein. A D gene is named only where the DNA matches it firmly. Some rows have no size entry. The others give once, few or many, or a class for an expanded clone.

.	TRBV19	TRBJ1-1	.	TGTGCCAGTAGTACCCAGACAGTGAACACTGAAGCTTTCTTT	CASSTQTVNTEAFF
.	TRBV6-5	TRBJ2-7	.	TGTGCCAGCAGTTTAGACGGAACTAACTACGAGCAGTACTTC	CASSLDGTNYEQYF
TRBD2	TRBV5-4	TRBJ2-7	once	TGTGCCAGCAGCGACCGGACTAGCGGCTCCTACGAGCAGTACTTC	CASSDRTSGSYEQYF
TRBD2	TRBV19	TRBJ2-3	.	TGTGCCAGTAGTATAGCCTGGGCTAGCGGGGCAGATACGCAGTATTTT	CASSIAWASGADTQYF
.	TRBV11-3	TRBJ2-3	.	TGTGCCAGCAGCTTAGTGGGGGCAGAGGATACGCAGTATTTT	CASSLVGAEDTQYF
TRBD1	TRBV12-3/TRBV12-4	TRBJ2-4	once	TGTGCCAGCAGTAAGACAGGGGAGAAGTACTTC	CASSKTGEKYF
.	TRBV27	TRBJ1-2	.	TGTGCCAGCAGTTTGGGCGGACACTTCGGCTACACCTTC	CASSLGGHFGYTF
.	TRBV5-5	TRBJ1-6	.	TGTGCCAGCAGTCGAGGGGGAAGGGTTTCACCCCTCCACTTT	CASSRGGRVSPLHF
.	TRBV24-1	TRBJ1-2	.	TGTGCCACCAGCGGGGGGTCCCTCACTAACTATGGCTACACCTTC	CATSGGSLTNYGYTF
TRBD2	TRBV4-3	TRBJ2-7	.	TGCGCCAGCAGCCAAGAAGGGGCAGCGGGGGGCCGCTACGAGCAGTACTTC	CASSQEGAAGGRYEQYF
TRBD2	TRBV4-1	TRBJ2-7	.	TGCGCCAGCAGCCAGTTAGCGGGAGTTAACACCTACGAGCAGTACTTC	CASSQLAGVNTYEQYF
.	TRBV5-5	TRBJ1-2	.	TGTGCCAGCAGCTTATTAGGGGGACCCCCGGGCAGCTATGGCTACACCTTC	CASSLLGGPPGSYGYTF
.	TRBV27	TRBJ2-3	.	TGTGCCAGCAGGAAGACTACAGATACGCAGTATTTT	CASRKTTDTQYF
.	TRBV4-3	TRBJ1-1	.	TGCGCCAGCAGCCACCGGGGGGGGACTGAAGCTTTCTTT	CASSHRGGTEAFF
.	TRBV7-2	TRBJ2-7	.	TGTGCCAGCAGCTTCGGAGGAACCGATGGCGAGCAGTACTTC	CASSFGGTDGEQYF
TRBD1	TRBV19	TRBJ1-5	once	TGTGCCAGTAGTTCAAACAGGGGGAGAGTAAGCAATCAGCCCCAGCATTTT	CASSSNRGRVSNQPQHF
TRBD1	TRBV28	TRBJ1-2	.	TGTGCCAGCAGTCAGGACAGGGGGTATGGCTACACCTTC	CASSQDRGYGYTF
TRBD1	TRBV3-1/TRBV3-2	TRBJ1-2	.	TGTGCCAGCAGCCAAGAGTCACAGGGGCTCAATGGCTACACCTTC	CASSQESQGLNGYTF
.	TRBV5-4	TRBJ1-1	.	TGTGCCAGCAGCTTATTACAGGGGAACACTGAAGCTTTCTTT	CASSLLQGNTEAFF
.	TRBV6-2/TRBV6-3	TRBJ1-6	few	TGTGCCAGCAGTTCTGGGGCTCTGAGCTCCTATAATTCACCCCTCCACTTT	CASSSGALSSYNSPLHF
TRBD2	TRBV5-6	TRBJ2-2	.	TGTGCCAGCAGCGGGACTAGCGGGACGAACACCGGGGAGCTGTTTTTT	CASSGTSGTNTGELFF
TRBD1	TRBV24-1	TRBJ1-2	.	TGTGCCACCAGTGATCCAGGGGACAGGGGGAGAGGCTACACCTTC	CATSDPGDRGRGYTF
TRBD1	TRBV5-6	TRBJ2-7	.	TGTGCCAGCAGCTTGCTAGGACAGGGGTCCCCCTACGAGCAGTACTTC	CASSLLGQGSPYEQYF
.	TRBV3-1/TRBV3-2	TRBJ2-7	few	TGTGCCAGCAGCCAAGAGTTGGCTACATCGCGGGAGCAGTACTTC	CASSQELATSREQYF
.	TRBV7-2	TRBJ1-3	.	TGTGCCAGCAGCCCACGTCAGGGAAACACCATATATTTT	CASSPRQGNTIYF
.	TRBV18	TRBJ1-3	.	TGTGCCAGCTCACCGACAGAACGAAACACCATATATTTT	CASSPTERNTIYF
TRBD1	TRBV7-9	TRBJ1-2	.	TGTGCCAGCAGCTTAAGTGGGACAGGGGACTATGGCTACACCTTC	CASSLSGTGDYGYTF
.	TRBV10-3	TRBJ2-7	many	TGTGCCATCAGTGAGTCGTCCGGGCCAAGGGGTGAGCAGTACTTC	CAISESSGPRGEQYF
TRBD1	TRBV28	TRBJ2-2	once	TGTGCCAGCAGTTTACCCGTGTTTGGGGACAGGGCGAACACCGGGGAGCTGTTTTTT	CASSLPVFGDRANTGELFF
TRBD1	TRBV28	TRBJ1-2	.	TGTGCCAGCACCAGGGGACAGGGGGCTGATGGCTACACCTTC	CASTRGQGADGYTF
.	TRBV4-1	TRBJ2-6	.	TGCGCCAGCAGCCAAGGACACTCTGGGGCCAACGTCCTGACTTTC	CASSQGHSGANVLTF
.	TRBV4-1	TRBJ1-2	.	TGCGCCAGCAGCCAAGAGGAAAAGGGCGCAGGGTCTTATGGCTACACCTTC	CASSQEEKGAGSYGYTF
.	TRBV27	TRBJ1-4	.	TGTGCCAGCAGCAAGACAGCCAGGAATGAAAAACTGTTTTTT	CASSKTARNEKLFF
.	TRBV5-4	TRBJ2-7	.	TGTGCCAGCAGCTTGGCTACAGCCAGTCTGGTGGACGAGCAGTACTTC	CASSLATASLVDEQYF
.	TRBV6-1	TRBJ2-7	.	TGTGCCAGCAGTGAAGCGTGGCGGGAAAGCTCCTACGAGCAGTACTTC	CASSEAWRESSYEQYF
.	TRBV20-1	TRBJ2-3	.	TGCAGTGCTCCCCACACAGATACGCAGTATTTT	CSAPHTDTQYF
TRBD1	TRBV19	TRBJ1-2	.	TGTGCCAGTAGTCCCCCCCGTGGGACAGGGGGCGTATATAACTATGGCTACACCTTC	CASSPPRGTGGVYNYGYTF
TRBD1	TRBV15	TRBJ2-7	medium-sized	TGTGCCACCAGCAGAGTGGCAGGGGGCGGGTACGAGCAGTACTTC	CATSRVAGGGYEQYF
TRBD1	TRBV19	TRBJ1-2	.	TGTGCCAGTAGTTACCGGGACAGTAACTATGGCTACACCTTC	CASSYRDSNYGYTF
.	TRBV4-2	TRBJ1-2	.	TGTGCCAGCAGCCAAGATAAAGGCAGGGTCCCTACCTATGGCTACACCTTC	CASSQDKGRVPTYGYTF
.	TRBV7-2	TRBJ2-3	.	TGTGCCAGCAGCAGACTAGAGGCAGATACGCAGTATTTT	CASSRLEADTQYF
.	TRBV25-1	TRBJ1-4	.	TGTGCCAGCGAGGTTTCCTCCGGCGGTGAAAAACTGTTTTTT	CASEVSSGGEKLFF
.	TRBV5-4	TRBJ2-7	once	TGTGCCAGCAGCTCCCCATTCCTGCGCGAGCAGTACTTC	CASSSPFLREQYF
TRBD1	TRBV10-3	TRBJ1-5	once	TGTGCCATCAGTGACTCCGGACAGGGGAGGTATCAGCCCCAGCATTTT	CAISDSGQGRYQPQHF
.	TRBV11-3	TRBJ2-3	.	TGTGCCAGCGGCCCTCGGGATAGCACAGATACGCAGTATTTT	CASGPRDSTDTQYF
.	TRBV6-2/TRBV6-3	TRBJ2-7	.	TGTGCCAGCAGCTCTAAGGGGTCCTACTCTACCTACGAGCAGTACTTC	CASSSKGSYSTYEQYF
.	TRBV28	TRBJ1-5	.	TGTGCCAGCAGTCCCCGCCTAGGCAGCAATCAGCCCCAGCATTTT	CASSPRLGSNQPQHF
TRBD1	TRBV7-2	TRBJ1-2	few	TGTGCCAGCAGCCTAGGGGACAGGGAAGGATATGGCTACACCTTC	CASSLGDREGYGYTF
TRBD2	TRBV6-5	TRBJ2-2	.	TGTGCCAGCAGGAATCCGGGGGGGAACACCGGGGAGCTGTTTTTT	CASRNPGGNTGELFF
TRBD1	TRBV10-3	TRBJ2-3	few	TGTGCCATCAGTGCAGGGGGAAACGGTGCCAGGGGCTCACCGTGGGGTACGCAGTATTTT	CAISAGGNGARGSPWGTQYF
.	TRBV19	TRBJ1-5	.	TGTGCCAGTAGTATGGACAGCCGACAGCCCCAGCATTTT	CASSMDSRQPQHF
TRBD2	TRBV3-1/TRBV3-2	TRBJ2-5	once	TGTGCCAGCAGAGGGACGGGAGGTGGACAGACCCAGTACTTC	CASRGTGGGQTQYF
.	TRBV7-6	TRBJ2-6	.	TGTGCCAGCACCCAAATTGTAAGCCTCGGGGCCAACGTCCTGACTTTC	CASTQIVSLGANVLTF
TRBD1	TRBV5-6	TRBJ2-3	few	TGTGCCAGCAGCTTCGGGACAGGGGGTACTAGCACAGATACGCAGTATTTT	CASSFGTGGTSTDTQYF